What follows are 2 T cell receptor beta chains derived from one specimen sequenced in a study of shared clonotypes between healthy human individuals. The data were produced by immunoSEQ multiplex PCR, yet TCRdb's version contains in-frame clones alone and is incomplete. Here the sample spans over a million clones, about 98% being singletons. The sample was naive CD4+ T cells sorted from blood. Subset denoted: CD45RA+ positively selected. These receptors all come from a man aged 25 to 40 in good health.

J is TRBJ2-2 and V is TRBV4-1, with 10 positions matching TRBD2. This CDR3 region has 17 residues. The V gene end was trimmed by 4 bases and the J gene end by 7 bases; junction bases not matched to a gene: 12. The V gene's germline CDR1 is MGHRA and CDR2 YSYEKL. CDR3: CASSPTPSGRSIGELFF. The CDR3 DNA reads as TGCGCCAGCAGCCCCACACCTAGCGGGAGAAGCATCGGGGAGCTGTTTTTT.

V and J are TRBV5-5 and TRBJ1-4, with 7 bases aligning to TRBD1. Germline CDR1 SGHKS, CDR2 YYEKEE (reference sequence). The CDR3 loop spans 14 amino acids. V dropped 0 bases and J dropped 8; count of bases not matched to a gene: 4. Here the CDR3 reads CASSLGSRGEKLFF. The CDR3 DNA reads TGTGCCAGCAGCTTGGGGAGCAGGGGGGAAAAACTGTTTTTT.